The next 21 T cell receptor beta chains were all read from a single sample in a study of CD8 T cells in ankylosing spondylitis. Each CDR3 protein is one row after TCRdb ran MiXCR on the 5' RACE reads. The sample shows about 240,000 distinct CDR3 sequences, over 8.5% of them seen only once. The source material was blood, either unsorted or a sorted T cell fraction (not recorded which). These TCRs come from a male donor with ankylosing spondylitis or in good health (not recorded which).

This clonotype was picked up many times. The chain is built from TRBV2 and TRBJ2-7, with D unresolved. Trimming removed 6 bases at V and 2 bases at J, with 11 bases between. Germline-derived CDR1 and CDR2 are SNHLY and FYNNEI. The CDR3 extends over 13 amino acids. CDR3 sequence reads: CASRPTVTYEQYF. CDR3 DNA sequence: TGTGCCAGCAGACCTACAGTGACCTACGAGCAGTACTTC. Supplemented by reference TRBV2 and TRBJ2-7, the full variable domain reads EPEVTQTPSHQVTQMGQEVILRCVPISNHLYFYWYRQILGQKVEFLVSFYNNEISEKSEIFDDQFSVERPDGSNFTLKIRSTKLEDSAMYFCASRPTVTYEQYFGPGTRLTVT.

This clonotype was seen repeatedly, ten times or more. V usage is TRBV7-2 and J usage is TRBJ2-4, with 9 nucleotides matching TRBD2. The CDR3 spans 16 residues. The V and J ends lost 3 bases and 2 bases, in that order; junction bases with no gene match: 5. Germline CDR1 SGHTA, CDR2 FQGNSA. The CDR3 reads CASSFRGGDSKNIQYF. The CDR3 region has the DNA TGTGCCAGCAGCTTCCGCGGGGGGGATTCCAAAAACATTCAGTACTTC.

This clonotype has at least ten counts. This chain connects TRBV7-2 to TRBJ2-7; TRBD1 aligns across 7 bases. CDR1 and CDR2 from the germline V gene are SGHTA and FQGNSA. This CDR3 comprises 15 residues. V lost 4 bases, J lost 4 bases, and 10 bases stayed unmatched. CDR3 DNA: TGTGCCAGCAGCTCCACCGGGACAGAGCTATACGAGCAGTACTTC. As protein: CASSSTGTELYEQYF.

Ten or more counts support this clonotype. The chain carries TRBV20-1 and TRBJ1-1; D not certain. The germline V gene has CDR1 DFQATT and CDR2 SNEGSKA (reference sequence). Trimming shortened V by 0 bases and J by 4 bases, and 9 bases separated the two germline ends. The CDR3 loop spans 13 amino acids. CDR3 sequence: CSARDRVGTEAFF. The CDR3 DNA is TGCAGTGCTAGAGATCGGGTGGGCACTGAAGCTTTCTTT.

This chain joins TRBV7-2 and TRBJ2-5; D is unresolved. V was trimmed by 3 bases and J by 4 bases, leaving 9 bases between them. This CDR3 is 13 amino acids long. Germline V gene data show CDR1 as SGHTA and CDR2 as FQGNSA. The CDR3 is CASSFGLVETQYF. The CDR3 DNA follows: TGTGCCAGCAGCTTTGGGCTAGTAGAGACCCAGTACTTC.

There are a few counts of this clonotype. The rearrangement joins TRBV12-3 or TRBV12-4 to TRBJ2-7, with 7 bases that match TRBD1. The CDR3 has 14 amino acids. The V segment lost 5 bases and the J segment 6 bases; nucleotides outside the gene matches: 10. CDR3 residues: CASSPETGVPEQYF. CDR3 DNA: TGTGCCAGCAGTCCCGAAACAGGGGTTCCCGAGCAGTACTTC.

This clonotype was found many times. The J gene is TRBJ2-2, the V gene TRBV12-3 or TRBV12-4, with D possibly being TRBD1 or TRBD2 (5 bases each). This CDR3 is 16 amino acids long. V lost 5 bases, J lost 2 bases, and 15 bases lay in between. CDR3 protein: CASSHGTTFNTGELFF. CDR3 nucleotides: TGTGCCAGCAGTCACGGGACGACCTTTAACACCGGGGAGCTGTTTTTT.

In its sample, this clonotype was seen many times. The chain uses TRBV12-3 or TRBV12-4 and TRBJ2-3; D is unresolved. V shed 1 base and J shed 0 bases, with 5 bases lying between them. This CDR3 has 14 residues. In nucleotides, the CDR3 is TGTGCCAGCAGTTTAGACAGCAGCACAGATACGCAGTATTTT. Protein product: CASSLDSSTDTQYF.

This clonotype was counted many times. This sequence joins TRBV6-2 or TRBV6-3 and TRBJ2-1; D call uncertain. V shed 7 bases and J shed 6 bases, with 7 bases lying between them. This CDR3 contains 11 residues. Germline values: CDR1 MNHEY, CDR2 SVGEGT. The CDR3 is CASTNINEQFF. The CDR3 bases are TGTGCCAGCACAAATATCAATGAGCAGTTCTTC.

At least ten counts were recorded for this clonotype. This rearrangement joins TRBV16 to TRBJ1-1, with D perhaps TRBD1 (6 bases). Germline-derived CDR1 and CDR2 are KGHSY and FQNENV. The V end lost 2 bases, the J end lost 1 base, and 11 bases lay between the germline ends. This CDR3 has 15 residues. The CDR3 nucleotides are TGTGCCAGCAGCCAACGGGGGCGAGGGAACACTGAAGCTTTCTTT. It specifies CASSQRGRGNTEAFF. Full variable domain (missing parts from reference TRBV16 and TRBJ1-1): GEEVAQTPKHLVRGEGQKAKLYCAPIKGHSYVFWYQQVLKNEFKFLISFQNENVFDETGMPKERFSAKCLPNSPCSLEIQATKLEDSAVYFCASSQRGRGNTEAFFGQGTRLTVV.

This clonotype was recorded many times. The rearrangement links TRBV12-3 or TRBV12-4 to TRBJ2-1; TRBD1 might be the D (6 bases). The CDR3 sequence is 12 residues long. V was pared by 6 bases and J by 9 bases, with 12 bases between. This CDR3 is CASRETGFEQFF. The CDR3 DNA is TGTGCCAGCAGGGAAACAGGGTTTGAGCAGTTCTTC.

The chain employs TRBV7-9 and TRBJ2-5, with TRBD1 identical over 7 bases. Per germline, CDR1 SEHNR and CDR2 FQNEAQ (reference sequence). The CDR3 has 15 residues. After removal of 5 bases from V and 1 base from J, the junction contained 7 bases not matched to a gene. CDR3 protein: CASSPGQVSQETQYF. CDR3 sequence (DNA): TGTGCCAGCAGCCCTGGACAGGTCTCCCAAGAGACCCAGTACTTC.

This clonotype was counted ten times or more. As DNA, the CDR3 is TGCGCCAGCTTCCGGGATTCTCAAGAGACCCAGTACTTC. Translation gives CASFRDSQETQYF. The J gene is TRBJ2-5, the V gene TRBV5-1; D perhaps matches TRBD2 (5 bases). CDR3 length: 13 residues. The V gene lost 7 bases and the J gene lost 2 bases, with 12 bases spanning the gap. Germline CDR1 SGHRS, CDR2 YFSETQ. The full variable domain, with the rest looked up from reference TRBV5-1 and TRBJ2-5, is KAGVTQTPRYLIKTRGQQVTLSCSPISGHRSVSWYQQTPGQGLQFLFEYFSETQRNKGNFPGRFSGRQFSNSRSEMNVSTLELGDSALYLCASFRDSQETQYFGPGTRLLVL.

J is TRBJ2-5 and V is TRBV27, with TRBD1 identical over 7 bases. The ends lost 2 bases at V and 1 base at J; junction bases unmatched: 7. This CDR3 spans 16 amino acids. The germline V gene encodes CDR1 MNHEY and CDR2 SMNVEV (reference sequence). CDR3 residues: CASSLKGQLIQETQYF. CDR3 DNA sequence: TGTGCCAGCAGTTTAAAGGGACAGCTGATCCAAGAGACCCAGTACTTC.

This clonotype was detected ten times or more. V is TRBV2 and J is TRBJ2-7; D remains unclear. Germline CDR1 and CDR2: SNHLY and FYNNEI. This CDR3 contains 12 residues. V was trimmed by 6 bases and J by 2 bases, leaving 8 bases between them. The CDR3 sequence is CASRLLAYEQYF. The CDR3 DNA reads TGTGCCAGCAGGCTTCTGGCCTACGAGCAGTACTTC.

This clonotype has only a few counts. The CDR3 DNA is TGTGCCAGTAGTTTGACAGGGGGGGTTCCCGAAGCTTTCTTT. The encoded protein is CASSLTGGVPEAFF. The chain recombines TRBV19 with TRBJ1-1; TRBD1 agrees at 9 bases. The V and J ends lost 5 bases and 8 bases, in that order; junction bases with no gene match: 9. Germline V CDR1 and CDR2: LNHDA, SQIVND (reference sequence). This CDR3 contains 14 residues.

J is TRBJ2-4 and V is TRBV6-5, with TRBD2 matching over 8 bases. The CDR3 is 14 residues long. V gave up 0 bases and J gave up 10 bases; unmatched junction bases: 5. Looked up from germline, CDR1 is MNHEY and CDR2 is SVGAGI. The CDR3 loop is CASSYSAGERIQYF. CDR3 bases: TGTGCCAGCAGTTACTCAGCGGGAGAACGTATTCAGTACTTC.

CDR3 coding DNA: TGCGCCAGCAGTCCTTTTACAGAGAACACCATATATTTT. Translated, it gives CASSPFTENTIYF. This chain joins TRBV5-1 and TRBJ1-3, with D hard to call. The CDR3 runs 13 residues. CDR1 SGHRS and CDR2 YFSETQ come from the germline V gene. The V end was cut by 5 bases, the J end by 7 bases, with 13 bases between.

This clonotype has at least ten counts. The chain carries TRBV5-1 and TRBJ1-1, with 10 bases fitting TRBD1. Germline CDR1 reads SGHRS; CDR2 reads YFSETQ. The CDR3 is made up of 16 amino acids. V dropped 0 bases and J dropped 1; count of bases not matched to a gene: 3. The CDR3, as DNA: TGCGCCAGCAGCTTGGCAGGGACAGGGGCGAACACTGAAGCTTTCTTT. Translation gives CASSLAGTGANTEAFF.

This clonotype has only a few counts. J is TRBJ2-2 and V is TRBV11-2; 12 bases are shared with TRBD1. The germline V gene has CDR1 SGHAT and CDR2 FQNNGV. There are 19 residues in the CDR3. The V gene end was trimmed by 5 bases and the J gene end by 2 bases; junction bases not matched to a gene: 12. CDR3 region: CASSPPPSGTGGNTGELFF. CDR3 DNA sequence: TGTGCCAGCAGCCCACCCCCCTCCGGGACAGGGGGCAACACCGGGGAGCTGTTTTTT.

This clonotype was seen repeatedly, ten times or more. The chain joins TRBV5-6 to TRBJ1-6; D gene uncertain. Per germline, CDR1 SGHDT and CDR2 YYEEEE. Trimming took off 1 base at V and 1 base at J, with 9 bases between the two ends. This CDR3 contains 16 residues. CDR3 loop: CASSLRSSSYNSPLHF. For the CDR3, the DNA is TGTGCCAGCAGCTTGAGGAGTAGTTCCTATAATTCACCCCTCCACTTT.